This paragraph reports one TCR beta chain. As yet, its antigen is unknown. The data stem from a study of cytomegalovirus exposure and HLA in healthy donors. Per germline, CDR1 SGDLS and CDR2 YYNGEE. CDR3 length: 16 amino acids. With 0 bases removed from V and 4 bases from J, the gap between germline ends came to 17 bases. Donors likely had unrecorded immune exposures despite being nominally healthy when sampled. Study-wide points: In vitro data verified a few CMV-associated chains as specific for CMV antigens.

Amplification used 60 Vbeta primers and 13 Jbeta primers. Profiled with immunoSEQ multiplex PCR; TCRdb holds only in-frame clones, not every one. This sample has over 65,000 clones; around three quarters occur once, and the top ten carry about 7.8%. Material: PBMCs. The receptor was isolated from a man in his fifties or sixties in good health and CMV-seropositive. The rearrangement uses TRBV9 and TRBJ2-7; TRBD2 is a possible D gene (7 bases). The CDR3 nucleotides are TGTGCCAGCAGCGTAGGGGAGGGGGGGGGAGGTTACGAGCAGTACTTC. This codes for CASSVGEGGGGYEQYF.